Included here is one TCR beta chain sequence, with context. The clone's antigen remains unknown. The record has no base qualities; no much larger clone is one base away. This sample was taken from a study of blood T cells in healthy people across ages (dated by TCRdb to between 2015 and 2017). Notes on the research overall: In model experiments, roughly one uniquely barcoded TCR beta cDNA molecule per two T cells was captured by template switching. Using deep sequencing normalized with unique cDNA molecular identifiers, the study measured how TCR beta repertoire diversity changes with age. The donors were split into four age groups: young (average 16 years), middle-aged (over 35), aged (more than 55) and long-lived (about 74). Donors of different ages were randomly distributed across sequencing lanes to avoid experimental bias. For two donors (one aged 18 to 29 and one aged 80 or older), the study analyzed two additional independent replicas of 1 million unique cDNA reads from the same blood draw.

Donors were a few dozen systemically healthy Caucasian individuals from Russia aged roughly 6 to 90 years. About 9.8 milliliters of peripheral blood were drawn from each donor into EDTA-treated Vacutainer tubes. Ficoll-Paque density-gradient centrifugation was used to isolate PBMCs, with at least 6.5 million per sample. Total RNA, at least 5.5 micrograms per sample, was extracted from PBMCs with Trizol reagent. For every donor, flow cytometry on a PBMC aliquot measured the percentage of naive CD45RAhigh/CD27high T cells. The cysteine opens and the phenylalanine closes a CDR3 of 17 amino acids. CDR3 DNA only is kept here, 51 bases in frame from base 1. The germline V gene (reference sequence) specifies LNHDA as CDR1 and SQIVND as CDR2. V is shortened by 2 bases, J by 1 base, and the region joining them spans 15 bases. The library was generated by 5' RACE. Instrument on record: Illumina HiSeq 2500. A second PCR of roughly 6 to 11 cycles was performed with a sample-barcoded 5' primer and a J-beta primer mix. A unique molecular identifier was introduced onto each TCR beta cDNA molecule by a template-switch 5' adaptor carrying 12 random nucleotides. At least 3 million CDR3-containing paired-end reads were obtained from each sample. First-strand cDNA synthesis was performed from all RNA using the Mint cDNA synthesis kit, with priming by a TRBC-specific oligonucleotide. After uracil-DNA glycosylase treatment, a first 18-cycle PCR used universal primers M1SS and BC2_uni_R on all cDNA. Concerning the study's data processing: For normalization, 1 million high-quality reads, each with a distinct molecular identifier, were randomly selected from each sample. Instead of being binned into consensus sequences, reads that shared molecular identifiers were thrown out. MiTCR, with a Q25 quality threshold and the strictest error-elimination algorithm, was used for CDR3 identification, clonotype clustering and error correction. Lower-bound total TCR beta diversity was estimated with a nonparametric unseen species model using Euler transformation. TCRdb passed the public sequencing reads through fastp at Q25 and MiXCR, retaining productive beta sequences. Records with the same CDR3 protein are collapsed into one entry carrying the most frequent genes and DNA. The V and J calls here are based on TCRdb, not the publication. Within this sample are approximately 1.5 million distinct CDR3 sequences, with approximately 32% of them counted one time only. About 10% of the sample rests with the top ten.

Broad study findings and their caveats: Compared with the aged group, the long-lived group had more naive CD4+ T cells, fewer expanded clones and increased TCR diversity, a pattern suggesting age selection. There was a strong correlation between observed TCR beta diversity and the percentage of naive T cells measured by flow cytometry. The CMV infection status of donors was not known, potentially confounding age-related changes in expanded clonotypes. Total diversity estimates from one million sequenced T cells were considered lower bounds and underestimates. Because profiling used bulk unsorted PBMCs, naive and antigen-experienced compartments could not be compared conclusively. As age increased, observed TCR beta diversity per million T cells dropped in a roughly linear way, and a significant reduction was already evident by age 40.

The origin of this receptor is a woman between 25 and 40 years old in good health. The sample consisted of blood. Recombination joined TRBV19 with TRBJ2-1; the D segment could be TRBD2, given 6 matching bases. The DNA reads as follows: TGTGCCAGTAGTATAAGAGGATTAGCGGTGTCCTACAATGAGCAGTTCTTC. This codes for CASSIRGLAVSYNEQFF.